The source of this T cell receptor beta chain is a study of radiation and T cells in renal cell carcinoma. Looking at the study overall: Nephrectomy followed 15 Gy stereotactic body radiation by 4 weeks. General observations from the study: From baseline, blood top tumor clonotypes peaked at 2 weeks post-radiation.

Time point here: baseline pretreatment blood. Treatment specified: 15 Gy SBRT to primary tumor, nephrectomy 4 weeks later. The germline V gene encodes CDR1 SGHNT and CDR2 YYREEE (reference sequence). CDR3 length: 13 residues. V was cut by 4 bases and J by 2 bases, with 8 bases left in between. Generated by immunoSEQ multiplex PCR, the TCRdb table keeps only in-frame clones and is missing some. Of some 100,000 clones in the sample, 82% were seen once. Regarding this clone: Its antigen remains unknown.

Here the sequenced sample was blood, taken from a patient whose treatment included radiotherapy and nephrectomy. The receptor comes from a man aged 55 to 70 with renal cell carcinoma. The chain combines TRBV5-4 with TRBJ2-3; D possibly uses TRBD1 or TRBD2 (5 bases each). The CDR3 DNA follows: TGTGCCAGCAGCCGGGACGCCACAGATACGCAGTATTTT. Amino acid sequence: CASSRDATDTQYF.